Shown below are 24 T cell receptor beta chains from a single sample sequenced in a study of T cell responses to AZD1222 COVID-19 vaccine. The data were produced by immunoSEQ multiplex PCR, yet TCRdb's version contains in-frame clones alone and is incomplete. Among 90,000 to 150,000 clones, over 85% were seen once, and the ten largest hold 8.4%. This specimen consisted of peripheral blood, obtained on day 0 of AZD1222 vaccination. Receptors originate from an adult in good health.

The rearrangement links TRBV15 to TRBJ1-5, with TRBD1 matching 7 bases. The trim removed 5 bases at V and 5 bases at J, leaving 9 bases unmatched. The CDR3 is 15 residues long. CDR1 is LNHNV, CDR2 YYDKDF, per germline (reference sequence). The DNA of the CDR3 is TGTGCCACCAGCTTAGACAGGGTAAGGGATCAGCCCCAGCATTTT. This gives the protein CATSLDRVRDQPQHF.

The chain is built from TRBV5-4 and TRBJ1-2; 7 nucleotides line up with TRBD1. Trimming took 3 bases from V and 6 from J; bases not matched to a gene: 11. CDR1 SGHNT and CDR2 YYREEE come from the germline V gene (reference sequence). CDR3 length equals 15 residues. The CDR3 loop reads CASSSIMPGQHGYTF. The CDR3 DNA follows: TGTGCCAGCAGCTCGATAATGCCGGGACAGCATGGCTACACCTTC.

The chain carries TRBV6-5 and TRBJ1-1, with D hard to call. Germline CDR1 reads MNHEY; CDR2 reads SVGAGI. V gave up 7 bases and J gave up 0 bases, with 12 bases separating them. The CDR3 is made up of 14 amino acids. CDR3 amino acids: CASIPGGLNTEAFF. The CDR3 bases are TGTGCCAGCATCCCGGGAGGATTGAACACTGAAGCTTTCTTT.

The chain carries TRBV29-1 and TRBJ2-1; 9 bases match TRBD1. J gave up 9 bases and V 8 bases, and 8 bases lay outside the gene matches. This CDR3 has 12 amino acids. Germline CDR1 reads SQVTM; CDR2 reads ANQGSEA. The CDR3 DNA sequence: TGCAGCACTGGACAGGGGCCGCGTGAGCAGTTCTTC. Its protein product is CSTGQGPREQFF.

The chain couples TRBV4-2 to TRBJ1-1; 7 nucleotides match TRBD1. Losses at the gene ends were 6 bases for V and 0 bases for J; bases not matched to a gene: 1. CDR1 LGHNA and CDR2 YNFKEQ come from the germline V gene. The CDR3 spans 13 residues. CDR3 coding DNA: TGTGCCAGCAGGGGACAGTTGAACACTGAAGCTTTCTTT. It specifies CASRGQLNTEAFF.

The chain recombines TRBV7-9 with TRBJ1-2; 8 positions match TRBD1. Trimming took 5 bases from V and 3 from J; bases not matched to a gene: 5. Per germline, CDR1 SEHNR and CDR2 FQNEAQ (reference sequence). The CDR3 loop spans 14 amino acids. This CDR3 reads CASSPPGGDYGYTF. CDR3 nucleotides: TGTGCCAGCAGCCCCCCAGGGGGCGACTATGGCTACACCTTC.

This chain connects TRBV19 to TRBJ2-1; a weak D match, TRBD2 (6 bases). The V gene lost 4 bases and the J gene lost 4 bases, with 17 bases spanning the gap. This CDR3 comprises 16 residues. CDR1 LNHDA and CDR2 SQIVND come from the germline V gene (reference sequence). This CDR3 reads CASSTPLASIYNEQFF. DNA for the CDR3: TGTGCCAGTAGTACCCCCCTAGCGTCAATTTACAATGAGCAGTTCTTC.

The chain recombines TRBV28 with TRBJ2-5; 8 positions match TRBD2. V trimming: 2 bases; J trimming: 5 bases; junction bases outside the gene matches: 4. Germline V gives CDR1 MDHEN, CDR2 SYDVKM. CDR3 length equals 14 residues. CDR3 sequence reads: CASSLGGRMETQYF. The CDR3 DNA reads as TGTGCCAGCAGTTTAGGCGGGAGGATGGAGACCCAGTACTTC.

The J gene is TRBJ2-1, the V gene TRBV15; tentatively, D is TRBD2 (6 bases). V shed 4 bases and J shed 0 bases, with 22 bases lying between them. This CDR3 comprises 19 residues. The germline V gene encodes CDR1 LNHNV and CDR2 YYDKDF (reference sequence). The CDR3 sequence is CATSTMTGQAGLSYNEQFF. CDR3 in DNA: TGTGCCACCAGCACGATGACTGGTCAGGCGGGGCTCTCCTACAATGAGCAGTTCTTC. Drawing the rest from reference TRBV15 and TRBJ2-1, the complete variable domain is DAMVIQNPRYQVTQFGKPVTLSCSQTLNHNVMYWYQQKSSQAPKLLFHYYDKDFNNEADTPDNFQSRRPNTSFCFLDIRSPGLGDTAMYLCATSTMTGQAGLSYNEQFFGPGTRLTVL.

V usage is TRBV7-3 and J usage is TRBJ1-1; 7 bases are shared with TRBD1. The CDR3 consists of 17 residues. CDR1 is SGHTA, CDR2 FQGTGA, per germline. Losses at the gene ends were 2 bases for V and 2 bases for J; bases not matched to a gene: 11. CDR3 residues: CASSLDQPGGLNTEAFF. The CDR3 coding sequence is TGTGCCAGCAGCTTAGATCAGCCAGGGGGATTAAACACTGAAGCTTTCTTT. Combining the CDR3 with reference TRBV7-3 and TRBJ1-1 gives the whole variable domain GAGVSQTPSNKVTEKGKYVELRCDPISGHTALYWYRQSLGQGPEFLIYFQGTGAADDSGLPNDRFFAVRPEGSVSTLKIQRTERGDSAVYLCASSLDQPGGLNTEAFFGQGTRLTVV.

The chain has TRBV7-2 and TRBJ1-1; TRBD1 is a possible D gene (5 bases). V shed 5 bases and J shed 3 bases, with 22 bases lying between them. The germline V gene encodes CDR1 SGHTA and CDR2 FQGNSA. The CDR3 covers 17 residues. This CDR3 is CASSVPGLLGEYTEAFF. In DNA form, the CDR3 reads TGTGCCAGCAGCGTCCCGGGACTCCTAGGGGAATACACTGAAGCTTTCTTT.

V and J are TRBV6-5 and TRBJ1-1, with D unresolved. The CDR3 has 14 residues. The germline V gene encodes CDR1 MNHEY and CDR2 SVGAGI. Trimming left V 6 bases short and J 0 bases short, with 11 bases between. CDR3: CASSPRGMNTEAFF. CDR3 DNA: TGTGCCAGCAGCCCCCGAGGGATGAACACTGAAGCTTTCTTT.

The chain employs TRBV19 and TRBJ2-3; D tentatively fits TRBD1 or TRBD2 (6 bases each). The length of the CDR3 is 15 residues. Germline V CDR1 and CDR2: LNHDA, SQIVND (reference sequence). V shed 6 bases and J shed 5 bases, with 18 bases lying between them. As DNA, the CDR3 is TGTGCCAGTAGGTGGGGGGCCGGGGGCCGAGATACGCAGTATTTT. Its translation: CASRWGAGGRDTQYF.

This clone was observed a handful of times. The chain uses TRBV27 and TRBJ2-7, with no clear D. V lost 6 bases to trimming and J lost 0 bases, with 12 bases between them. The CDR3 has 14 residues. CDR1 and CDR2 from the germline V gene are MNHEY and SMNVEV (reference sequence). The CDR3: CASSRWSSSYEQYF. CDR3 sequence (DNA): TGTGCCAGCAGCCGCTGGTCGAGCTCCTACGAGCAGTACTTC.

The J gene is TRBJ2-5, the V gene TRBV7-9; maybe TRBD1 (6 bases). The germline gives CDR1 SEHNR, CDR2 FQNEAQ (reference sequence). V shed 4 bases and J shed 1 base, with 7 bases lying between them. CDR3 size: 13 residues. This CDR3 reads CASSWDTQETQYF. The DNA for the CDR3 is TGTGCCAGCAGCTGGGACACCCAAGAGACCCAGTACTTC.

V gene TRBV9 combines with J gene TRBJ1-1; no clear D gene. The length of the CDR3 is 13 residues. Between the trimmed V and J ends, which lost 3 bases and 1 base, there was a span of 7 bases. Germline lookup yields CDR1 SGDLS and CDR2 YYNGEE. As DNA, the CDR3 is TGTGCCAGCAGCGCGGGAGGGAACACTGAAGCTTTCTTT. This gives the protein CASSAGGNTEAFF. Looking up the rest from reference TRBV9 and TRBJ1-1 gives the full variable domain: DSGVTQTPKHLITATGQRVTLRCSPRSGDLSVYWYQQSLDQGLQFLIQYYNGEERAKGNILERFSAQQFPDLHSELNLSSLELGDSALYFCASSAGGNTEAFFGQGTRLTVV.

The V call is TRBV23-1, the J call TRBJ1-1; no clear D. TRBV23-1 is recorded as an ORF, its role being uncertain. This CDR3 is built from 18 residues. Trimming pared 6 bases from V and 1 base from J, leaving 24 bases between. The CDR3 protein is CASSPQRRAPGQNTEAFF. The CDR3 nucleotides read TGCGCCAGCAGCCCTCAAAGGAGGGCGCCGGGCCAGAACACTGAAGCTTTCTTT.

Written as DNA, the CDR3 is TGTGCCAGCAGTCTCCCTGGGTGGGCCACTGAAGCTTTCTTT. The encoded protein is CASSLPGWATEAFF. V gene TRBV28 combines with J gene TRBJ1-1; unclear D gene. The CDR3 length is 14 residues. Looked up from germline, CDR1 is MDHEN and CDR2 is SYDVKM. The V and J ends lost 5 bases and 4 bases respectively, with 14 bases between them.

The V and J genes are TRBV11-2 and TRBJ2-1; 10 bases fit TRBD2. CDR3 length: 17 amino acids. The germline V gene encodes CDR1 SGHAT and CDR2 FQNNGV. Trimming at V came to 5 bases and at J to 12 bases, leaving 19 bases not matched to a gene. Here the CDR3 reads CASSEALAGAVTMTQFF. CDR3 in DNA: TGTGCCAGCAGCGAGGCCCTAGCGGGGGCTGTTACAATGACGCAGTTCTTC.

This sequence joins TRBV9 and TRBJ2-1, with 9 positions matching TRBD2. J gave up 7 bases and V 4 bases, and 6 bases lay outside the gene matches. The CDR3 is made up of 14 amino acids. Germline CDR1 reads SGDLS; CDR2 reads YYNGEE. CDR3 nucleotides: TGTGCCAGCAGCCTGGGACTAGCTCCAAATGAGCAGTTCTTC. Protein: CASSLGLAPNEQFF.

This clone showed up just once. The CDR3 sequence is CASSISQGYGYTF. In nucleotides, the CDR3 is TGTGCCAGTAGTATCTCGCAGGGGTACGGCTACACCTTC. This chain uses TRBV19 with TRBJ1-2; D perhaps matches TRBD1 (6 bases). Deletions cut 3 bases from V and 8 bases from J, with 13 bases between. CDR1 is LNHDA and CDR2 is SQIVND in the germline V gene (reference sequence). CDR3 length: 13 residues.

The chain carries TRBV10-3 and TRBJ1-6; a weak D match, TRBD1 (6 bases). Germline CDR1 ENHRY, CDR2 SYGVKD. V lost 6 bases, J lost 4 bases, and 19 bases lay in between. This CDR3 is 17 amino acids long. The CDR3 sequence is CAISHKGEGIYNSPLHF. DNA of the CDR3: TGTGCCATCAGCCATAAGGGGGAGGGGATTTATAATTCACCCCTCCACTTT.

The V and J genes are TRBV5-1 and TRBJ2-2; weak D call: TRBD1 (5 bases). This CDR3 is built from 15 residues. The germline V gene has CDR1 SGHRS and CDR2 YFSETQ. Trimming pared 4 bases from V and 6 bases from J, leaving 16 bases between. The CDR3 nucleotides are TGCGCCAGCAGCCGCGGCAGGGTTTTTTCCGGGGAGCTGTTTTTT. This encodes CASSRGRVFSGELFF.

The gene calls are TRBV30 and TRBJ2-1; D ambiguous. The length of the CDR3 is 12 residues. The ends were cut back, 3 bases at V and 2 bases at J, with 5 bases in the middle. In germline, CDR1 is GTSNPN, CDR2 SVGIG (reference sequence). The CDR3 is CAWSRPYNEQFF. Here the CDR3 DNA reads TGTGCCTGGAGCAGGCCCTACAATGAGCAGTTCTTC.